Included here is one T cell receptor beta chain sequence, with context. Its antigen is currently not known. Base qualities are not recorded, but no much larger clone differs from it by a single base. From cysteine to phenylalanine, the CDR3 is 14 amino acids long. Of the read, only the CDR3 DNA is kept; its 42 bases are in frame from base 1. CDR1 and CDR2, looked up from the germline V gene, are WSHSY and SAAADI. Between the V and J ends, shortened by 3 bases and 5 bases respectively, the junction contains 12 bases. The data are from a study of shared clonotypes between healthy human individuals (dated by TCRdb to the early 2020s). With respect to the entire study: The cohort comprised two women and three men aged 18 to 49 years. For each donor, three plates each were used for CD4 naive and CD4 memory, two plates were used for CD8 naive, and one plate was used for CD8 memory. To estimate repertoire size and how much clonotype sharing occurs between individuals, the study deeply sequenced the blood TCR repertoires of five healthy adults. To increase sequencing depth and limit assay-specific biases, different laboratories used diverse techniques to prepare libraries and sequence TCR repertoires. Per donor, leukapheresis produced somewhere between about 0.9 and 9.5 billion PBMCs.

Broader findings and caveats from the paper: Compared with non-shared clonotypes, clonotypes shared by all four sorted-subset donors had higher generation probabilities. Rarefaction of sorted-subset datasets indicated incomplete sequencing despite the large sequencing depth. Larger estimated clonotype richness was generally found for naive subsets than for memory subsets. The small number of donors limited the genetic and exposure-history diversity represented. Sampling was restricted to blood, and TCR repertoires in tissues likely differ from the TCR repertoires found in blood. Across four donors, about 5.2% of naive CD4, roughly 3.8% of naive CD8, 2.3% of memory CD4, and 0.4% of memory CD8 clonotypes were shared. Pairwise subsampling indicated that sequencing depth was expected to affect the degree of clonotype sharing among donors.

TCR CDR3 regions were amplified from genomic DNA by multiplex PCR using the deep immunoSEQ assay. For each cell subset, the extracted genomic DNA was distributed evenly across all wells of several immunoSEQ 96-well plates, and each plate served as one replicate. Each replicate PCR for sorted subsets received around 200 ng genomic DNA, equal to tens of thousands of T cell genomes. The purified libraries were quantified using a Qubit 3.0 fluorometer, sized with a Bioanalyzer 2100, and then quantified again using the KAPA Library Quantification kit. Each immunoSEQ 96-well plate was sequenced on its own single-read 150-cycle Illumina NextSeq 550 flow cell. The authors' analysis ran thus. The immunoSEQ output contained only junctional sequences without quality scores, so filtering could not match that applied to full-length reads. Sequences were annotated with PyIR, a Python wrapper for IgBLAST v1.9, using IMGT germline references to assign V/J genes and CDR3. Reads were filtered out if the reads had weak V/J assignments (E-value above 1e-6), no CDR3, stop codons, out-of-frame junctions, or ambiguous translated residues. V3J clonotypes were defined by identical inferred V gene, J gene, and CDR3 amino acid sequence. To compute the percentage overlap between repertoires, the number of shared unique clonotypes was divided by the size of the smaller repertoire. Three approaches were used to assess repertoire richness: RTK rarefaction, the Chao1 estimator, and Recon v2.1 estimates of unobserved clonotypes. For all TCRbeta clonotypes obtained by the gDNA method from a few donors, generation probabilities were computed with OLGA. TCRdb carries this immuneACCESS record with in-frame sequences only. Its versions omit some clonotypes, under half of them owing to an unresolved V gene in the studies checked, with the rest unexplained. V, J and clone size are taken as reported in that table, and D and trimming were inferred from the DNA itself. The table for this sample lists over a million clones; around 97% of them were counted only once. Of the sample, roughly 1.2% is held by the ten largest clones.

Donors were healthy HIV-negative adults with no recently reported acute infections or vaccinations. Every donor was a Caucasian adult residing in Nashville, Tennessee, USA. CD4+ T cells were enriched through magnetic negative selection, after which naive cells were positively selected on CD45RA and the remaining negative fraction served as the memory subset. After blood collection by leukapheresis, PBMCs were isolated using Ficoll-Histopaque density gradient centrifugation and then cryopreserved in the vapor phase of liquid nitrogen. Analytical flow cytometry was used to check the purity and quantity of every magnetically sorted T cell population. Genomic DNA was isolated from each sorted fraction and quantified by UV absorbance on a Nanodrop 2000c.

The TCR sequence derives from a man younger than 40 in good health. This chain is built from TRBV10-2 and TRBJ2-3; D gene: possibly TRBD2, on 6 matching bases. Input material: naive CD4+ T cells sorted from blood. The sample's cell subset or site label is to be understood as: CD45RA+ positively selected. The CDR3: CASSDWRGGDTQYF. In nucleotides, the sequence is TGCGCCAGCAGTGACTGGAGGGGCGGAGATACGCAGTATTTT.